The rows below give T cell receptor beta chains drawn from one sample of a study of T cells in Graves' hyperthyroidism and ophthalmopathy. One entry per CDR3 protein, called by TCRdb with MiXCR from the multiplex PCR reads. The data show roughly 650,000 distinct CDR3 sequences, with approximately 16% seen just once and roughly 3.4% held by the top ten. Source material: blood. The receptors originated from a middle-aged woman with Graves' ophthalmopathy. CDR3s include the opening cysteine and the closing phenylalanine or tryptophan.

TRBV30 CAWSVERGNTEAFF
TRBV3-1 CASSQAGQGTAFF
TRBV2 CASSAIDSDNSPLHF
TRBV18 CASSLTVYQETQYF
TRBV2 CASSELGGPGEQYF
TRBV28 CASNEAGLGVGTDTQYF
TRBV4-1 CASSHGRGGANQPQHF
TRBV11-3 CASSLDGTSGQFF
TRBV7-9 CASSQRGLAGTEQFF
TRBV20-1 CSAMTGGGSPLHF
TRBV29-1 CSGEAGDGYTF
TRBV30 CAWRLAGGTDAQYF